These 2 T cell receptor beta chains originate from one sample sequenced in a study of identical twins. TCRdb independently ran MiXCR on the 5' RACE reads; one entry per CDR3 protein. The sample contains approximately 1.8 million distinct CDR3 sequences, around 33% of which appear only once. Sequenced: cord blood. These receptors all stem from a newborn girl in good health.

This chain uses TRBV6-5 with TRBJ1-1, with TRBD1 matching over 8 bases. The trim removed 6 bases at V and 7 bases at J, leaving 4 bases unmatched. Per the germline V gene, CDR1 is MNHEY and CDR2 is SVGAGI. This CDR3 region has 12 residues. The CDR3 bases are TGTGCCAGCAGCTCCGGGACAGGTGAAGCTTTCTTT. This translates into CASSSGTGEAFF.

Comment on this clonotype: A much larger clone lies a single base off, so this may be a read error. The genes are TRBV10-3 and TRBJ2-1; 7 bases align to TRBD1. Germline CDR1 is ENHRY and CDR2 is SYGVKD. Unmatched junction bases numbered 2, after V lost 6 bases and J lost 3 bases. The CDR3 runs 13 residues. The CDR3 loop is CAIRGDSYNEQFF. CDR3 nucleotides: TGTGCCATCAGGGGGGACAGCTACAATGAGCAGTTCTTC.